Listed here are 20 T cell receptor beta chains from one sample, sequenced in a study of OX40 agonist ivuxolimab in advanced cancers. Method: immunoSEQ multiplex PCR; TCRdb's copy keeps in-frame clones and lacks some. The sample includes under 100,000 clones, more than 85% seen only once; the top ten take roughly 2.5%. This material consisted of CD4+ or CD8+ T cells sorted from blood, taken in a trial of the OX40 agonist ivuxolimab. All receptors derive from an adult with an advanced solid tumor such as melanoma, head and neck, liver or kidney cancer.

V is TRBV29-1 and J is TRBJ1-2; tentatively, D is TRBD1 (5 bases). V gave up 6 bases and J gave up 8 bases, with 10 bases separating them. CDR3 size: 10 residues. Per the germline V gene, CDR1 is SQVTM and CDR2 is ANQGSEA. The CDR3 DNA is TGCAGCGTGGGGGACGCCGGCTACACCTTC. Protein product: CSVGDAGYTF. The variable domain in full, with the rest retrieved from reference TRBV29-1 and TRBJ1-2, is SAVISQKPSRDICQRGTSLTIQCQVDSQVTMMFWYRQQPGQSLTLIATANQGSEATYESGFVIDKFPISRPNLTFSTLTVSNMSPEDSSIYLCSVGDAGYTFGSGTRLTVV.

The chain links TRBV4-1 to TRBJ2-5, with TRBD1 matching over 10 bases. The V segment lost 4 bases and the J segment 3 bases; nucleotides outside the gene matches: 11. The CDR3 has 17 residues. Germline assignment: CDR1 MGHRA and CDR2 YSYEKL. CDR3 residues: CASSRIRGQGYEETQYF. The CDR3, as DNA: TGCGCCAGCAGCCGGATCCGGGGACAGGGGTATGAAGAGACCCAGTACTTC.

The chain employs TRBV6-1 and TRBJ2-3; either TRBD1 or TRBD2 may fit D (5 bases each). The V gene's germline CDR1 is MNHNS and CDR2 SASEGT. V was clipped by 3 bases and J by 3 bases, with 10 bases between them. The CDR3 is made up of 14 amino acids. The CDR3 sequence is CASSEGVWTDTQYF. CDR3 nucleotide sequence: TGTGCCAGCAGTGAGGGGGTGTGGACAGATACGCAGTATTTT.

The rearrangement joins TRBV7-9 to TRBJ2-2; D is undetermined. Per the germline V gene, CDR1 is SEHNR and CDR2 is FQNEAQ (reference sequence). Between the trimmed V and J ends, which lost 5 bases and 5 bases, there was a span of 6 bases. The CDR3 runs to 12 residues. The CDR3: CASSTLTGELFF. The DNA for the CDR3 is TGTGCCAGCAGCACCCTGACCGGGGAGCTGTTTTTT. Combining the CDR3 with reference TRBV7-9 and TRBJ2-2 gives the whole variable domain DTGVSQNPRHKITKRGQNVTFRCDPISEHNRLYWYRQTLGQGPEFLTYFQNEAQLEKSRLLSDRFSAERPKGSFSTLEIQRTEQGDSAMYLCASSTLTGELFFGEGSRLTVL.

The chain uses TRBV6-1 and TRBJ1-2; D may be TRBD1 (6 bases). This CDR3 contains 14 residues. V was pared by 6 bases and J by 2 bases, with 13 bases between. Germline V gives CDR1 MNHNS, CDR2 SASEGT. CDR3 sequence reads: CASRRGDGNYGYTF. In DNA form, the CDR3 reads TGTGCCAGCAGGAGGGGGGACGGGAACTATGGCTACACCTTC.

The count of this clone is one. This chain uses TRBV7-2 with TRBJ2-7; 8 bases align to TRBD2. The CDR3 runs to 17 residues. V was clipped by 3 bases and J by 4 bases; unmatched bases: 14. Germline V gene lookup returns CDR1 SGHTA and CDR2 FQGNSA. The CDR3 spells CASSLVSGGRVQYEQYF. The DNA for the CDR3 is TGTGCCAGCAGCTTGGTTTCGGGAGGGAGGGTCCAATACGAGCAGTACTTC.

A note on this clone: The sample carries other DNA sequences with the same CDR3. V and J are TRBV28 and TRBJ1-5, with D possibly matching TRBD1 (5 bases). CDR3 length equals 14 residues. V was shortened by 5 bases and J by 7 bases, with 15 bases between the two germline ends. CDR1 MDHEN and CDR2 SYDVKM come from the germline V gene. CDR3 coding DNA: TGTGCCAGCAGTCCTGGGACTGGACTCCAGCCCCAGCATTTT. This encodes CASSPGTGLQPQHF.

V and J are TRBV6-1 and TRBJ2-7; D uncertain. Germline CDR1 is MNHNS and CDR2 is SASEGT. With 8 bases removed from V and 3 bases from J, the gap between germline ends came to 5 bases. CDR3 length: 10 residues. CDR3 in DNA: TGTGCCAGCTCAAACTACGAGCAGTACTTC. Its translation: CASSNYEQYF.

This chain's CDR3 is CASSLRETQGNEQFF. The CDR3 region has the DNA TGTGCCAGCAGCCTACGGGAGACCCAGGGGAATGAGCAGTTCTTC. This chain joins TRBV7-8 and TRBJ2-1; D may match TRBD1 or TRBD2 (6 bases each). Germline V CDR1 and CDR2: SGHVS, FQNEAQ. V was clipped by 5 bases and J by 7 bases, with 18 bases between them. The CDR3 has 15 residues.

A few counts support this clone. The chain couples TRBV6-1 to TRBJ2-5; perhaps TRBD1 as D (6 bases). Germline CDR1 MNHNS, CDR2 SASEGT. Trimming shortened V by 1 base and J by 5 bases, and 14 bases separated the two germline ends. This CDR3 is built from 15 residues. DNA for the CDR3: TGTGCCAGCAGTGAAGGGATCGGGCAGGGGGAGACCCAGTACTTC. It is translated as CASSEGIGQGETQYF.

The rearrangement links TRBV5-4 to TRBJ2-5; 12 bases line up with TRBD2. The CDR3 is 15 residues long. Trimming took 5 bases from V and 4 from J; bases not matched to a gene: 6. The germline V gene has CDR1 SGHNT and CDR2 YYREEE (reference sequence). CDR3 nucleotides: TGTGCCAGCAGAAAGACTAGCGGGAGCGTAGAGACCCAGTACTTC. Protein product: CASRKTSGSVETQYF.

As regards this clone: The sample has other DNA sequences that encode this CDR3 too. This chain connects TRBV6-5 to TRBJ1-2; D is unclear. Germline assignment: CDR1 MNHEY and CDR2 SVGAGI. V was trimmed by 2 bases and J by 8 bases, leaving 6 bases between them. The CDR3 sequence is 11 residues long. CDR3 loop: CASSYGRGYTF. CDR3 in DNA: TGTGCCAGCAGTTACGGGCGCGGCTACACCTTC.

The chain has TRBV5-4 and TRBJ1-2, with D hard to call. This CDR3 has 15 amino acids. V was trimmed by 5 bases and J by 4 bases, leaving 18 bases between them. Germline lookup yields CDR1 SGHNT and CDR2 YYREEE (reference sequence). CDR3 coding DNA: TGTGCCAGCAGAAGGTCGGGCACGATGAGCTATGGCTACACCTTC. It yields the protein CASRRSGTMSYGYTF.

The J gene is TRBJ2-2, the V gene TRBV4-2; 7 positions agree with TRBD1. V lost 3 bases and J lost 1; bases outside the gene matches: 5. This CDR3 contains 16 residues. Germline CDR1 is LGHNA and CDR2 is YNFKEQ. This CDR3 reads CASSHIGTENTGELFF. For the CDR3, the DNA is TGTGCCAGCAGCCATATCGGGACAGAGAACACCGGGGAGCTGTTTTTT.

The chain links TRBV6-1 to TRBJ2-2; D perhaps matches TRBD1 (5 bases). V was shortened by 2 bases and J by 3 bases, with 10 bases between the two germline ends. CDR3 size: 15 residues. CDR1 is MNHNS, CDR2 SASEGT, per germline. The CDR3 reads CASSERQGHTGELFF. As DNA, the CDR3 is TGTGCCAGCAGTGAAAGGCAGGGCCACACCGGGGAGCTGTTTTTT.

The chain uses TRBV7-3 and TRBJ2-1; 10 bases agree with TRBD2. The CDR3 has 19 amino acids. The trim removed 5 bases at V and 7 bases at J, leaving 20 bases unmatched. Germline loops: CDR1 SGHTA, CDR2 FQGTGA. The CDR3 here is CASSPGWLAGVGFENEQFF. Here the CDR3 DNA reads TGTGCCAGCAGCCCAGGCTGGCTAGCGGGAGTAGGATTTGAGAATGAGCAGTTCTTC.

In this sample, this clone turned up once. The CDR3 sequence: CASSQYTNTEAFF. In DNA, the CDR3 is TGTGCCAGCAGCCAATATACGAACACTGAAGCTTTCTTT. This rearrangement joins TRBV14 to TRBJ1-1, with unresolved D. The CDR3 covers 13 residues. With 2 bases removed from V and 1 base from J, the gap between germline ends came to 5 bases. Germline V gene sequence: CDR1 SGHDN, CDR2 FVKESK.

The J gene is TRBJ2-3, the V gene TRBV9, with D possibly being TRBD1 (5 bases). V lost 0 bases and J 4 bases, leaving 9 bases between the germline ends. CDR1 is SGDLS, CDR2 YYNGEE, per germline. The CDR3 sequence is 14 residues long. This CDR3 is CASSVGGASDTQYF. The CDR3 region has the DNA TGTGCCAGCAGCGTAGGTGGGGCGTCAGATACGCAGTATTTT.

The V call is TRBV4-2, the J call TRBJ2-1, with D perhaps TRBD2 (5 bases). The CDR3 is 16 amino acids. In germline, CDR1 is LGHNA, CDR2 YNFKEQ. Trimming stripped 4 bases from V and 6 bases from J, with 19 bases between. For the CDR3, the DNA is TGTGCCAGCAGCCCCGGACTCCAAAGCCTCCGCAATGAGCAGTTCTTC. It encodes CASSPGLQSLRNEQFF.

V is TRBV14 and J is TRBJ2-3; D is unclear. Deletions cut 4 bases from V and 3 bases from J, with 5 bases between. This CDR3 has 12 amino acids. Germline-derived CDR1 and CDR2 are SGHDN and FVKESK. CDR3 in DNA: TGTGCCAGCAGCCGCTTTACAGATACGCAGTATTTT. This codes for CASSRFTDTQYF.